The 20 T cell receptor beta chains in this list originate from one sample, sequenced in a study of siplizumab effects on memory and regulatory T cells. Produced via immunoSEQ multiplex PCR; TCRdb's table is partial and in-frame only. The top ten hold around 0.6% of the sample, which has 90,000 to 120,000 clones, roughly 94% seen once. The sample taken for sequencing was Tregs sorted from blood. These receptors all come from a human donor in good health.

V and J are TRBV20-1 and TRBJ1-1; no reliable D call. The CDR3 is 11 amino acids. CDR1 and CDR2 (germline): DFQATT, SNEGSKA (reference sequence). V was pared by 3 bases and J by 8 bases, with 10 bases between. Here the CDR3 reads CSARVPIEAFF. The CDR3 nucleotides are TGCAGTGCTAGGGTACCGATAGAAGCTTTCTTT.

The chain couples TRBV28 to TRBJ2-5, with TRBD1 matching over 9 bases. The germline gives CDR1 MDHEN, CDR2 SYDVKM. The CDR3 is made up of 16 amino acids. The junction had 15 bases not matched to a gene; V was cut back by 8 bases and J by 5 bases. The CDR3 coding sequence is TGTGCCAGCGGACTAAATACGGGACAGGGAGGGGAGACCCAGTACTTC. Translation: CASGLNTGQGGETQYF.

This clone was detected only once. The chain couples TRBV7-2 to TRBJ2-3; 7 bases align to TRBD2. Trimming removed 4 bases from V and 5 bases from J; junction bases left unmatched: 12. This CDR3 is 16 amino acids long. Germline V gene lookup returns CDR1 SGHTA and CDR2 FQGNSA. The CDR3, as DNA: TGTGCCAGCAGCTCTCGATGGGGCGGGAGTGGAGATACGCAGTATTTT. Translation: CASSSRWGGSGDTQYF.

The chain is built from TRBV29-1 and TRBJ2-7; D call uncertain. Germline lookup yields CDR1 SQVTM and CDR2 ANQGSEA. The CDR3 totals 14 residues. V lost 1 base to trimming and J lost 0 bases, with 10 bases between them. CDR3 DNA: TGCAGCGTTGAAGCTGCTGGCAGCTCCTACGAGCAGTACTTC. Translated, it gives CSVEAAGSSYEQYF.

The CDR3 spells CASSDRAGYTF. The CDR3 nucleotides read TGTGCCAGCAGCGACAGGGCTGGCTACACCTTC. The rearrangement joins TRBV25-1 to TRBJ1-2, with 7 bases matching TRBD1. The J segment lost 7 bases and the V segment lost 6 bases, leaving 2 bases of the junction unmatched. Germline assignment: CDR1 MGHDK and CDR2 SYGVNS. This CDR3 spans 11 amino acids.

The rearrangement uses TRBV30 and TRBJ2-1, with TRBD2 as a possible D gene (6 bases). The CDR3 extends over 14 amino acids. The germline V gene has CDR1 GTSNPN and CDR2 SVGIG (reference sequence). Trimming pared 2 bases from V and 4 bases from J, leaving 12 bases between. The CDR3 nucleotides read TGTGCCTGGAGTTTGGACTATGCATACAATGAGCAGTTCTTC. As protein: CAWSLDYAYNEQFF.

The J gene is TRBJ2-5, the V gene TRBV28, with 13 bases that match TRBD2. This CDR3 comprises 16 residues. V was clipped by 5 bases and J by 5 bases; unmatched bases: 8. Germline CDR1 is MDHEN and CDR2 is SYDVKM. The CDR3 is CASSGQTSGRLETQYF. The CDR3 bases are TGTGCCAGCAGTGGCCAGACTAGCGGGAGGCTTGAGACCCAGTACTTC.

The CDR3 loop is CAWKIRGAGAGELFF. The DNA of the CDR3 is TGTGCCTGGAAGATCCGGGGGGCCGGGGCCGGGGAGCTGTTTTTT. The chain is built from TRBV30 and TRBJ2-2; D possibly corresponds to TRBD2 (7 bases). The V end was cut by 4 bases, the J end by 6 bases, with 18 bases between. CDR1 GTSNPN and CDR2 SVGIG come from the germline V gene (reference sequence). This CDR3 region has 15 residues.

V gene TRBV27 combines with J gene TRBJ1-2, with D possibly being TRBD1 (5 bases). The germline V gene has CDR1 MNHEY and CDR2 SMNVEV (reference sequence). The CDR3 contains 13 residues. V gave up 5 bases and J gave up 8 bases, with 15 bases separating them. CDR3 loop: CASSLIGGDGYTF. Written as DNA, the CDR3 is TGTGCCAGCAGTCTAATTGGGGGTGACGGCTACACCTTC.

J is TRBJ2-3 and V is TRBV15; tentative D call: TRBD2 (5 bases). V was shortened by 0 bases and J by 0 bases, with 10 bases between the two germline ends. The CDR3 covers 16 residues. Germline V gene sequence: CDR1 LNHNV, CDR2 YYDKDF (reference sequence). The CDR3 region is CATSREGGLSTDTQYF. The CDR3, as DNA: TGTGCCACCAGCAGAGAAGGCGGGCTTAGCACAGATACGCAGTATTTT.

The table lists this clone with a count of one. This chain uses TRBV30 with TRBJ1-4, with 10 bases aligning to TRBD1. Unmatched junction bases numbered 11, after V lost 5 bases and J lost 2 bases. From germline, CDR1 is GTSNPN and CDR2 SVGIG (reference sequence). CDR3 length equals 17 residues. The chain's CDR3 is CAWGRTGGYGTNEKLFF. The CDR3 nucleotides read TGTGCCTGGGGAAGGACAGGGGGGTATGGCACTAATGAAAAACTGTTTTTT.

The V and J genes are TRBV10-2 and TRBJ2-2, with 8 bases lining up with TRBD2. Germline CDR1 WSHSY, CDR2 SAAADI. The CDR3 is 15 residues long. J was trimmed by 7 bases and V by 6 bases; bases with no gene match: 10. CDR3 in DNA: TGCGCCAGCAGAGCCCTAGCGGGCACCTACGGGGAGCTGTTTTTT. Translated, it gives CASRALAGTYGELFF.

The rearrangement joins TRBV5-1 to TRBJ2-1, with D maybe TRBD2 (6 bases). Germline loops: CDR1 SGHRS, CDR2 YFSETQ. V was cut by 1 base and J by 5 bases, with 13 bases left in between. The CDR3 is made up of 15 amino acids. The CDR3, as DNA: TGCGCCAGCAGCTTGAACTTACTAGCTAACAATGAGCAGTTCTTC. Encoded protein: CASSLNLLANNEQFF. Supplemented by reference TRBV5-1 and TRBJ2-1, the full variable domain reads KAGVTQTPRYLIKTRGQQVTLSCSPISGHRSVSWYQQTPGQGLQFLFEYFSETQRNKGNFPGRFSGRQFSNSRSEMNVSTLELGDSALYLCASSLNLLANNEQFFGPGTRLTVL.

The rearrangement uses TRBV19 and TRBJ2-2; maybe TRBD1 (5 bases). V was clipped by 3 bases and J by 0 bases, with 8 bases between them. The CDR3 spans 15 residues. Germline CDR1 is LNHDA and CDR2 is SQIVND (reference sequence). CDR3 in DNA: TGTGCCAGTAGTATTGGACACCCGAACACCGGGGAGCTGTTTTTT. Amino acids: CASSIGHPNTGELFF.

V is TRBV5-1 and J is TRBJ2-1, with TRBD2 as a possible D gene (6 bases). The V end was cut by 2 bases, the J end by 6 bases, with 30 bases between. Germline V CDR1 and CDR2: SGHRS, YFSETQ. The CDR3 runs to 20 residues. The CDR3 is CASSFGGGTFGTFSPNEQFF. As DNA, the CDR3 is TGCGCCAGCAGCTTCGGTGGTGGGACTTTCGGGACTTTCTCTCCCAATGAGCAGTTCTTC.

This chain uses TRBV14 with TRBJ1-3, with D hard to call. This CDR3 has 12 amino acids. Germline CDR1 and CDR2: SGHDN and FVKESK. The V gene lost 4 bases and the J gene lost 9 bases, with 10 bases spanning the gap. The CDR3 spells CASSLRIGTIYF. The DNA for the CDR3 is TGTGCCAGCAGCCTCCGAATCGGCACCATATATTTT.

V and J are TRBV7-2 and TRBJ2-1; 8 bases match TRBD1. V gave up 1 base and J gave up 1 base; unmatched junction bases: 6. CDR3 size: 17 residues. The germline CDR1 and CDR2 sequences are SGHTA and FQGNSA. CDR3 sequence: CASSLVVRDRSYNEQFF. As DNA, the CDR3 is TGTGCCAGCAGCTTAGTTGTTCGGGACAGGTCCTACAATGAGCAGTTCTTC.

The J gene is TRBJ2-3, the V gene TRBV30; D is undetermined. The CDR3 extends over 14 amino acids. Germline V gives CDR1 GTSNPN, CDR2 SVGIG (reference sequence). Trimming cost V 8 bases and J 2 bases, with 17 bases left between them. CDR3 DNA: TGTGCCGGATCAAACAGAATCTCCACAGATACGCAGTATTTT. Protein sequence: CAGSNRISTDTQYF.

J is TRBJ2-7 and V is TRBV12-5; no reliable D call. The germline gives CDR1 LGHNT, CDR2 FRNRAP. CDR3 length: 13 amino acids. V lost 5 bases to trimming and J lost 1 base, with 9 bases between them. The CDR3 nucleotides read TGTGCTAGTGGTCTCTCCGATTCCTACGAGCAGTACTTC. This gives the protein CASGLSDSYEQYF.

The gene calls are TRBV30 and TRBJ2-7; TRBD2 matches at 8 bases. The length of the CDR3 is 15 residues. Trimming at V came to 2 bases and at J to 2 bases, leaving 8 bases not matched to a gene. Germline V CDR1 and CDR2: GTSNPN, SVGIG (reference sequence). In nucleotides, the CDR3 is TGTGCCTGGAGTCTAAGGGGACTAGAGACCTACGAGCAGTACTTC. It is translated as CAWSLRGLETYEQYF.